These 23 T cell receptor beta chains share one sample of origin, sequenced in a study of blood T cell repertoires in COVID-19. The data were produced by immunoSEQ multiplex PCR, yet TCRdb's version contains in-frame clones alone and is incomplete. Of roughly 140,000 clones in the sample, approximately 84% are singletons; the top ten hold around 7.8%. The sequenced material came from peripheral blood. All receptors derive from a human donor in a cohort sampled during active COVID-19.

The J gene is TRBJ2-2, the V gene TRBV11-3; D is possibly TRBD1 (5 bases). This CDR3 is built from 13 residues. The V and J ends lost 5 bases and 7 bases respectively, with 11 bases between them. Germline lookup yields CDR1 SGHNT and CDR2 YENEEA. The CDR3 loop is CASSGRASGELFF. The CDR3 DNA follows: TGTGCCAGCAGCGGCAGGGCTAGCGGGGAGCTGTTTTTT.

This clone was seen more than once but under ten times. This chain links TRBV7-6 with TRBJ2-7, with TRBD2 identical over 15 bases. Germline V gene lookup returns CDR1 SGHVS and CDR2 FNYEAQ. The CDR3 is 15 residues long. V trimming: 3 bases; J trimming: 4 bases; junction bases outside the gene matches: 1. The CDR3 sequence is CASSFGLAGGYEQYF. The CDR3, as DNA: TGTGCCAGCAGCTTCGGACTAGCGGGGGGGTACGAGCAGTACTTC.

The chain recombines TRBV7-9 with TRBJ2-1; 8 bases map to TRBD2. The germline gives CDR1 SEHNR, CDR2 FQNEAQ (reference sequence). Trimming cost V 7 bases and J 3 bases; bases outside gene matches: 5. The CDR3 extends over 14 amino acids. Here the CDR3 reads CASISGEDYNEQFF. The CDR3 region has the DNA TGTGCCAGCATTAGCGGGGAAGACTACAATGAGCAGTTCTTC.

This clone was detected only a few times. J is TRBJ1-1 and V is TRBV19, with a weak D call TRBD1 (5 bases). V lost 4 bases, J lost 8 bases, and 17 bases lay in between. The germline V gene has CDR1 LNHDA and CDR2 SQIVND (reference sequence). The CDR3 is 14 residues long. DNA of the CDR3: TGTGCCAGTAGTACCGGGTACAGGACCGACGAAGCTTTCTTT. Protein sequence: CASSTGYRTDEAFF.

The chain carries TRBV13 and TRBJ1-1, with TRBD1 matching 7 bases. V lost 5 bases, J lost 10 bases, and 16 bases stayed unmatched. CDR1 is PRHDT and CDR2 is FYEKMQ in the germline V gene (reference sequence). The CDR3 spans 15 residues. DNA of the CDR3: TGTGCCAGCAGCCAGCCGGGACAGATAACGGCGGTAGCTTTCTTT. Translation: CASSQPGQITAVAFF.

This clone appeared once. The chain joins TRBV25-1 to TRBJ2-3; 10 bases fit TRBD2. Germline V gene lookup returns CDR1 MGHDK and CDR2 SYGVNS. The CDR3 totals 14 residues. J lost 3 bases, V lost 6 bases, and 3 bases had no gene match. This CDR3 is CASRPSGGTDTQYF. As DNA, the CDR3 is TGTGCCAGCAGGCCTAGCGGGGGAACAGATACGCAGTATTTT. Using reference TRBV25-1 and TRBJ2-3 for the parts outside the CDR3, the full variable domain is EADIYQTPRYLVIGTGKKITLECSQTMGHDKMYWYQQDPGMELHLIHYSYGVNSTEKGDLSSESTVSRIRTEHFPLTLESARPSHTSQYLCASRPSGGTDTQYFGPGTRLTVL.

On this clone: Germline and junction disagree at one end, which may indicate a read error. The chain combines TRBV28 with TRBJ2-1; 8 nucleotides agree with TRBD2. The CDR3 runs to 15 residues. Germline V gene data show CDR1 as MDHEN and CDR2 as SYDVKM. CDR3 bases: TGTGTCAGCAGTGTCACTAGCGGAGATAGTTCTGAGCAGTTCTTC. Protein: CVSSVTSGDSSEQFF.

CDR3 sequence (DNA): TGTGCCAGCAGTCCCTCACATGTGAACACTGAAGCTTTCTTT. Protein: CASSPSHVNTEAFF. The gene calls are TRBV3-1 (or the pseudogene TRBV3-2) and TRBJ1-1; no definite D call. The germline V gene encodes CDR1 LGHDT and CDR2 YNNKEL (reference sequence). The V end was cut by 6 bases, the J end by 0 bases, with 11 bases between. This CDR3 contains 14 residues.

CDR3 amino acids: CASRGDRGYEQYF. In nucleotides, the CDR3 is TGTGCCAGCAGGGGGGACAGGGGGTACGAGCAGTACTTC. The V and J genes are TRBV3-1 (or the pseudogene TRBV3-2) and TRBJ2-7, with 11 bases aligning to TRBD1. Looked up from germline, CDR1 is LGHDT and CDR2 is YNNKEL (reference sequence). V shed 6 bases and J 4 bases; nucleotides not matched to a gene: 2. This CDR3 has 13 residues.

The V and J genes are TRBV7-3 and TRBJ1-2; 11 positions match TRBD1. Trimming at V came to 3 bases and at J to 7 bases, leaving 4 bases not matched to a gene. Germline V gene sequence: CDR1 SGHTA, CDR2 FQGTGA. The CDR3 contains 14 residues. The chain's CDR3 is CASSFGQGALGYTF. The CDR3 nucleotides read TGTGCCAGCAGCTTTGGACAGGGGGCGCTTGGCTACACCTTC.

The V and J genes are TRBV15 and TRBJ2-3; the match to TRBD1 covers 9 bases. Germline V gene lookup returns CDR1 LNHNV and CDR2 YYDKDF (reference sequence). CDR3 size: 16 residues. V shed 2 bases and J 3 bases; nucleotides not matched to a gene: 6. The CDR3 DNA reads TGTGCCACCAGCAGAAGATTACAGGGGGCAACAGATACGCAGTATTTT. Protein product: CATSRRLQGATDTQYF. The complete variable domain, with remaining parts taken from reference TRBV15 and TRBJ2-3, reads DAMVIQNPRYQVTQFGKPVTLSCSQTLNHNVMYWYQQKSSQAPKLLFHYYDKDFNNEADTPDNFQSRRPNTSFCFLDIRSPGLGDTAMYLCATSRRLQGATDTQYFGPGTRLTVL.

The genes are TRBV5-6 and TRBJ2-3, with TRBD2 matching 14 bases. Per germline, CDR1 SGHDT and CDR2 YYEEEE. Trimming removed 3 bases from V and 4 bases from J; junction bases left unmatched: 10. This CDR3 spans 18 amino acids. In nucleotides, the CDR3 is TGTGCCAGCAGCTCGGATTTAGGACTAGCGGGGGGCCCAGATACGCAGTATTTT. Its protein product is CASSSDLGLAGGPDTQYF.

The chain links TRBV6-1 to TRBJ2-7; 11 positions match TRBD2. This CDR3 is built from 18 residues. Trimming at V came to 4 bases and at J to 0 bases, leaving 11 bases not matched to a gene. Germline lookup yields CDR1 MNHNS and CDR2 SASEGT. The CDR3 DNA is TGTGCCAGCAGTGCCAAACCACTAGCGGGGGTGTACTCCTACGAGCAGTACTTC. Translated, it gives CASSAKPLAGVYSYEQYF.

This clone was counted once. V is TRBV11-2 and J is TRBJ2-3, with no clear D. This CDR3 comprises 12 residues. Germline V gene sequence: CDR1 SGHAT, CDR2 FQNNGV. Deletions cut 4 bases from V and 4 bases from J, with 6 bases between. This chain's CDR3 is CASSSSSDTQYF. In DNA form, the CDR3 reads TGTGCCAGCAGCTCCAGTTCAGATACGCAGTATTTT.

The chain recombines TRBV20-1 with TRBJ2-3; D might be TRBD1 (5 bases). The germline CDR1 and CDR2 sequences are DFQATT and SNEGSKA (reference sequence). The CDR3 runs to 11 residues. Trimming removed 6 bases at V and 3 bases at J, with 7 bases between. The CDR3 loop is CSADSTDTQYF. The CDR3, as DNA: TGCAGTGCCGACAGTACAGATACGCAGTATTTT.

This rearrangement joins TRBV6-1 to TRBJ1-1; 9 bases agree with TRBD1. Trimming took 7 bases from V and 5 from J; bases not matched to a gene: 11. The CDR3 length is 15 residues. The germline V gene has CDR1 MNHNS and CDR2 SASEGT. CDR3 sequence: CASKYSGTGRTEAFF. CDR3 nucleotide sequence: TGTGCCAGCAAGTACTCCGGGACAGGGCGGACTGAAGCTTTCTTT.

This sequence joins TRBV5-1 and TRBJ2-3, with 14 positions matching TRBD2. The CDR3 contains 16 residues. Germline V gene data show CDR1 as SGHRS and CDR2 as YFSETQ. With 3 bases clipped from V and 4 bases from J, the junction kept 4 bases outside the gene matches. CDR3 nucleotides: TGCGCCAGCAGCTCGAGACTAGCGGGGGGGCCAGATACGCAGTATTTT. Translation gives CASSSRLAGGPDTQYF.

The CDR3 sequence: CASSLGTSGFQETQYF. Here the CDR3 DNA reads TGTGCCAGCAGTTTGGGGACTAGCGGTTTCCAAGAGACCCAGTACTTC. The genes are TRBV28 and TRBJ2-5, with 11 bases matching TRBD2. V shed 3 bases, J shed 1 base, and the junction held 4 bases outside the gene matches. CDR3 size: 16 residues. CDR1 is MDHEN, CDR2 SYDVKM, per germline.

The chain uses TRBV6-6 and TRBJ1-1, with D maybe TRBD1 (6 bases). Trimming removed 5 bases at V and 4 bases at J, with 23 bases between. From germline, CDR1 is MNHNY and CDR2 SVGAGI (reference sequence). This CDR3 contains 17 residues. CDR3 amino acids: CASSPTGTGPRGTEAFF. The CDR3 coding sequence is TGTGCCAGCAGTCCAACGGGCACAGGGCCGAGGGGCACTGAAGCTTTCTTT.

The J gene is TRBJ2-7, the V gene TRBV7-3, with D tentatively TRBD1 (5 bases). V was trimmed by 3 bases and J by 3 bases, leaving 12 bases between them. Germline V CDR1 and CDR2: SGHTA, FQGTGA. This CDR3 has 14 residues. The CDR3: CASSFRGRGYEQYF. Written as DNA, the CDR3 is TGTGCCAGCAGCTTTAGGGGCCGCGGCTACGAGCAGTACTTC.

This chain's CDR3 is CASSLVGAGIQPQHF. For the CDR3, the DNA is TGTGCCAGCAGTTTAGTCGGGGCGGGAATTCAGCCCCAGCATTTT. The chain joins TRBV27 to TRBJ1-5; possible D gene TRBD1, 5 bases. This CDR3 region has 15 residues. Looked up from germline, CDR1 is MNHEY and CDR2 is SMNVEV (reference sequence). Trimming shortened V by 2 bases and J by 6 bases, and 14 bases separated the two germline ends.

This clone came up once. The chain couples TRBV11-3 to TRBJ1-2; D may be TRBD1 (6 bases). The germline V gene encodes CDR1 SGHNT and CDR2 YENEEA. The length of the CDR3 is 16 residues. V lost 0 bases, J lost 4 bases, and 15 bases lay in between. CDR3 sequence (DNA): TGTGCCAGCAGCTTAGATGGGGGGGCCAGGGGCTATGGCTACACCTTC. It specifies CASSLDGGARGYGYTF. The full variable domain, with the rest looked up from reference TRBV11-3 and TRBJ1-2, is EAGVVQSPRYKIIEKKQPVAFWCNPISGHNTLYWYLQNLGQGPELLIRYENEEAVDDSQLPKDRFSAERLKGVDSTLKIQPAELGDSAVYLCASSLDGGARGYGYTFGSGTRLTVV.

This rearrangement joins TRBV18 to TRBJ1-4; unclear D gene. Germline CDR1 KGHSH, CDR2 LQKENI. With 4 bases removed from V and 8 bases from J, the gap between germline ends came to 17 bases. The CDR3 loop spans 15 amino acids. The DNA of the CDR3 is TGTGCCAGCTCACGAGGGTCTAAGGGTGCGGAAAAACTGTTTTTT. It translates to CASSRGSKGAEKLFF.